The sequence of this TCR beta chain was determined in a study of blood T cell repertoires in COVID-19 (dated by TCRdb to about 2020). Study-level background: Collaborator samples came from the United States, Italy and Spain and covered acute and convalescent phases of COVID-19. The material from the prospective study consisted of cDNA or gDNA derived from T cells, B-cell-depleted T cells, or PBMCs. Where HLA class I and class II types were available, the types were taken from metadata supplied by the sample provider, not from assay-based typing. Nearly every sample came with metadata listing a de-identified subject ID, COVID-19 status, age in years and sex. Deeply sampled blood TCRbeta repertoires from subjects exposed to, actively infected with, or recovered from COVID-19 were included in the dataset. A freely available public database, intended as a resource for researchers studying the immune response to SARS-CoV-2, is where the repertoires were released. The samples were drawn from two sources: the first 160 participants of the ongoing ImmuneRACE study, and 1,000 to 1,500 subjects contributed by 6 global collaborators. Broader findings and caveats from the paper: The quantity of clinical and demographic metadata differed by source and by participant and was supplied without curation.

One collaborating source in Seattle enrolled patients during active infection and followed them longitudinally through the course of disease. The collaborating institutions used their own protocols to collect whole blood in K2EDTA tubes. For TCRbeta analysis, collaborators shipped samples in one of three forms: frozen whole blood, isolated PBMCs, or DNA extracted from either of those sample types. As to this clone: Its antigen is unknown. No quality values exist for individual bases; no much larger clone is one base distant.

TCRbeta CDR3 regions were amplified from genomic DNA by means of the immunoSEQ Assay, a bias-controlled multiplex PCR. As for the original processing: Nucleated cell counts per sample were estimated from amplification of reference gene primers within the assay. Sequence reads were collapsed and filtered to measure the absolute abundance of every unique TCRbeta CDR3 rearrangement. For each sample, productive Simpson clonality was calculated as the square root of Simpson's diversity index over productive rearrangements. The source is immuneACCESS, and TCRdb retained only in-frame sequences with V and J called. Part of the clones is not carried over; for the studies checked, unresolved V genes explain less than half of this, and the remainder is unexplained. The D gene and trimming were derived from the DNA, and the V and J assignments and clone size from that table. The sample yields 250,000 to 300,000 clones; about nine tenths were counted once. Jointly, the top ten make up more than 9.5% of the sample.

Input material: peripheral blood. The sequence derives from a woman aged 25-40 years with COVID-19, enrolled during active disease.

The CDR3: CASSFTGTGVARTEAFF. The DNA is TGTGCCAGCAGTTTCACCGGGACAGGGGTGGCGAGAACTGAAGCTTTCTTT. This chain joins TRBV27 to TRBJ1-1; 10 bases in the junction line up with TRBD1. Spanning cysteine to phenylalanine, the CDR3 consists of 17 amino acids. The entry retains the CDR3 DNA only, 51 bases that are in frame from base 1. CDR1 and CDR2 are drawn from the germline V gene (reference sequence): MNHEY, SMNVEV. Trimming takes 3 bases off V and 5 bases off J; junction bases not matched to a gene: 12.